These 18 T cell receptor beta chains originate from one sample sequenced in a study of T-cell reconstitution after alpha-beta-depleted transplantation in children. Preparing the TCRbeta library involved the use of unique molecular identifiers. From the PCR reads, TCRdb called clonotypes with MiXCR, one entry per CDR3 protein. The sample yields roughly 220,000 distinct CDR3 sequences, around 7.7% seen once. Sequences were derived from PBMCs, mostly from graft donor cells, sampled 360 days after TCRalphabeta/CD19-depleted stem cell transplant. Every receptor here comes from a male patient between 2 and 10 years old who had a stem cell transplant for acute myeloid leukemia, so the T cells may come from the graft donor.

J is TRBJ1-2 and V is TRBV12-3 or TRBV12-4; 10 nucleotides align to TRBD1. With V trimmed by 6 bases and J by 3 bases, 7 bases remained unmatched. CDR3 size: 15 residues. The CDR3 is CASSYLTGGHYGYTF. CDR3 sequence (DNA): TGTGCCAGCAGCTACCTGACAGGGGGCCACTATGGCTACACCTTC.

This clonotype came up a few times. The J gene is TRBJ2-3, the V gene TRBV7-8; TRBD2 aligns across 8 bases. V shed 1 base and J 5 bases; nucleotides not matched to a gene: 8. The CDR3 covers 16 residues. The germline V gene has CDR1 SGHVS and CDR2 FQNEAQ. Written as DNA, the CDR3 is TGTGCCAGCAGCTTAGTTCCCGGGAGGGGCAAAGATACGCAGTATTTT. Encoded protein: CASSLVPGRGKDTQYF.

This clonotype came up many times. The chain couples TRBV4-1 to TRBJ2-7; D is perhaps TRBD2 (6 bases). Germline CDR1 MGHRA, CDR2 YSYEKL. The CDR3 loop spans 16 amino acids. Trimming took off 5 bases at V and 6 bases at J, with 23 bases between the two ends. The CDR3 DNA follows: TGCGCCAGCAGCTGGGGGACTTCCTCGAGGGGAGGCGAGCAGTACTTC. Its translation is CASSWGTSSRGGEQYF.

There are many counts of this clonotype. V is TRBV5-1 and J is TRBJ2-1, with 9 bases identical to TRBD2. The CDR3 is made up of 16 amino acids. The ends lost 0 bases at V and 3 bases at J; junction bases unmatched: 4. Germline values: CDR1 SGHRS, CDR2 YFSETQ. CDR3 DNA: TGCGCCAGCAGCTTGGTAGCGGGAGAAATCTACAATGAGCAGTTCTTC. Its protein product is CASSLVAGEIYNEQFF.

This clonotype came up many times. V gene TRBV4-1 combines with J gene TRBJ1-2; perhaps TRBD1 as D (5 bases). The CDR3 totals 15 residues. Trimming took off 0 bases at V and 4 bases at J, with 12 bases between the two ends. Looked up from germline, CDR1 is MGHRA and CDR2 is YSYEKL. The CDR3 reads CASSQELTVPYGYTF. As DNA, the CDR3 is TGCGCCAGCAGCCAAGAATTGACAGTACCCTATGGCTACACCTTC.

At least ten counts were recorded for this clonotype. The rearrangement links TRBV6-5 to TRBJ1-5; TRBD1 aligns across 8 bases. The CDR3 runs 14 residues. The V segment lost 3 bases and the J segment 7 bases; nucleotides outside the gene matches: 5. Germline V lookup: CDR1 MNHEY, CDR2 SVGAGI. The CDR3 here is CASSYDRGGQPQHF. DNA for the CDR3: TGTGCCAGCAGTTATGACAGGGGAGGGCAGCCCCAGCATTTT.

This clonotype was seen more than once but under ten times. The chain is built from TRBV11-2 and TRBJ2-1; D possibly corresponds to TRBD1 (5 bases). This CDR3 is 20 amino acids long. V was cut by 7 bases and J by 1 base, with 29 bases left in between. From germline, CDR1 is SGHAT and CDR2 FQNNGV. The CDR3 DNA reads as TGTGCCAGCACCTTCCCAGGGTACCCACTGTTCTCTTTTTCCTACAATGAGCAGTTCTTC. It codes for CASTFPGYPLFSFSYNEQFF.

The chain uses TRBV7-8 and TRBJ2-4; TRBD2 aligns across 8 bases. Unmatched junction bases numbered 7, after V lost 2 bases and J lost 7 bases. CDR1 is SGHVS and CDR2 is FQNEAQ in the germline V gene. CDR3 size: 15 residues. CDR3 loop: CASSLSPGLENIQYF. The CDR3, as DNA: TGTGCCAGCAGCTTAAGTCCGGGACTAGAGAACATTCAGTACTTC.

The rearrangement joins TRBV12-3 or TRBV12-4 to TRBJ2-3, with a possible D match to TRBD2 (5 bases). CDR3 length: 11 residues. The V and J ends lost 3 bases and 8 bases respectively, with 6 bases between them. CDR3 in DNA: TGTGCCAGCAGTTTGGCGGGTACGCAGTATTTT. Translated, it gives CASSLAGTQYF.

The J gene is TRBJ2-5, the V gene TRBV12-3 or TRBV12-4; 8 bases align to TRBD1. The CDR3 loop spans 15 amino acids. Trimming took 7 bases from V and 4 from J; bases not matched to a gene: 11. The CDR3 here is CASTSDGTGRETQYF. CDR3 nucleotide sequence: TGTGCCAGCACCTCAGACGGGACAGGTCGAGAGACCCAGTACTTC.

This clonotype was seen repeatedly, ten times or more. This chain links TRBV29-1 with TRBJ2-3, with 7 positions matching TRBD1. This CDR3 comprises 13 residues. Germline trimming cut 7 bases from V and 5 bases from J; bases unmatched to any gene: 9. The germline gives CDR1 SQVTM, CDR2 ANQGSEA. For the CDR3, the DNA is TGCAGCGAGCAAAAGGGGGCCGGAGATACGCAGTATTTT. It codes for CSEQKGAGDTQYF.

The gene calls are TRBV20-1 and TRBJ2-4; TRBD1 is a possible D gene (6 bases). The length of the CDR3 is 15 residues. CDR1 and CDR2 from the germline V gene are DFQATT and SNEGSKA (reference sequence). With 5 bases removed from V and 4 bases from J, the gap between germline ends came to 18 bases. The CDR3 sequence: CSARSGQTTKNIQYF. The CDR3 DNA reads as TGCAGTGCTCGGTCAGGACAGACTACGAAAAACATTCAGTACTTC.

V gene TRBV4-3 combines with J gene TRBJ2-1; TRBD2 matches at 14 bases. This CDR3 has 17 residues. Germline V lookup: CDR1 LGHNA, CDR2 YSLEER. Trimming cost V 0 bases and J 5 bases; bases outside gene matches: 3. CDR3 loop: CASSQEVGLAGDNEQFF. The CDR3 DNA follows: TGCGCCAGCAGCCAAGAGGTGGGACTAGCGGGAGACAATGAGCAGTTCTTC.

This chain connects TRBV29-1 to TRBJ1-1, with D unclear. Trimming removed 2 bases at V and 1 base at J, with 8 bases between. Germline V CDR1 and CDR2: SQVTM, ANQGSEA. This CDR3 has 13 amino acids. In nucleotides, the CDR3 is TGCAGCGTTGAATTACAGAAGAACACTGAAGCTTTCTTT. It specifies CSVELQKNTEAFF.

Only a few counts were recorded for this clonotype. The chain couples TRBV4-1 to TRBJ2-2, with 11 bases lining up with TRBD2. V trimming: 2 bases; J trimming: 5 bases; junction bases outside the gene matches: 10. The CDR3 spans 18 residues. The germline V gene encodes CDR1 MGHRA and CDR2 YSYEKL. This CDR3 reads CASSQLGWLAGGTGELFF. The CDR3 DNA reads as TGCGCCAGCAGCCAACTGGGATGGCTAGCGGGGGGAACCGGGGAGCTGTTTTTT.

The chain combines TRBV12-1 with TRBJ2-6. TRBV12-1 counts as a pseudogene. The CDR3 sequence is 17 residues long. CDR3 sequence reads: CARGKGGRNSGANVLTF. Written as DNA, the CDR3 is TGTGCCAGGGGAAAAGGGGGCCGCAACTCTGGGGCCAACGTCCTGACTTTC.

This clonotype was recorded only once. This chain joins TRBV5-6 and TRBJ2-7; D possibly corresponds to TRBD1 (6 bases). The CDR3 has 14 amino acids. The germline CDR1 and CDR2 sequences are SGHDT and YYEEEE. Trimming pared 5 bases from V and 4 bases from J, leaving 16 bases between. The CDR3 DNA is TGTGCCAGCAGTTCCCATACAGGGCTTTACGAGCAGTACGTC. It is translated as CASSSHTGLYEQYV.

This clonotype was counted a few times. This sequence joins TRBV20-1 and TRBJ2-7, with D perhaps TRBD1 or TRBD2 (5 bases each). Germline V gene sequence: CDR1 DFQATT, CDR2 SNEGSKA (reference sequence). The CDR3 has 13 amino acids. Trimming stripped 6 bases from V and 4 bases from J, with 16 bases between. CDR3 coding DNA: TGCAGTGCCTGGGAGACAGCTACTTACGAGCAGTACTTC. This sequence encodes CSAWETATYEQYF.